What follows are 24 T cell receptor beta chains derived from one specimen sequenced in a study of blood T cell repertoires in COVID-19. TCRdb's table, derived via immunoSEQ multiplex PCR, lists solely in-frame clones and lacks some. The data contain fewer than 70,000 clones, 65% to 90% of them seen just once; the ten biggest clones take up about 1.5%. The sequenced sample was peripheral blood. The receptors were sampled from a woman aged 55 to 70 with acute or convalescent COVID-19.

The chain links TRBV5-1 to TRBJ2-2; D is unresolved. The CDR3 covers 14 residues. Germline V lookup: CDR1 SGHRS, CDR2 YFSETQ. V lost 5 bases, J lost 4 bases, and 12 bases lay in between. The chain's CDR3 is CASRISYSTGELFF. For the CDR3, the DNA is TGCGCCAGCAGGATCTCCTACTCCACCGGGGAGCTGTTTTTT.

This clone has a handful of counts. The V and J genes are TRBV4-1 and TRBJ1-2, with 7 bases identical to TRBD1. V was clipped by 3 bases and J by 4 bases; unmatched bases: 11. This CDR3 has 16 amino acids. Germline CDR1 is MGHRA and CDR2 is YSYEKL. CDR3 nucleotides: TGCGCCAGCAGCCAGTCGCCGGGACAGAGACTCTATGGCTACACCTTC. Protein product: CASSQSPGQRLYGYTF.

This chain connects TRBV7-2 to TRBJ2-6, with TRBD2 matching 14 bases. The CDR3 spans 19 residues. V lost 8 bases and J lost 2; bases outside the gene matches: 11. Germline CDR1 SGHTA, CDR2 FQGNSA. CDR3 sequence (DNA): TGTGCCAGCTCCTGGGGTGGGACTAGCGGGAGTACTGGGGCCAACGTCCTGACTTTC. It yields the protein CASSWGGTSGSTGANVLTF.

This chain links TRBV3-1 (or the pseudogene TRBV3-2) with TRBJ1-2; D is ambiguous. Germline assignment: CDR1 LGHDT and CDR2 YNNKEL (reference sequence). This CDR3 spans 13 amino acids. V gave up 7 bases and J gave up 9 bases, with 18 bases separating them. CDR3 nucleotide sequence: TGTGCCAGCACCCGCCGGGGTGGTGAGAGCTACACCTTC. This encodes CASTRRGGESYTF.

This chain connects TRBV5-1 to TRBJ1-6, with D possibly being TRBD1 (6 bases). The germline CDR1 and CDR2 sequences are SGHRS and YFSETQ. The CDR3 length is 14 residues. Trimming took off 4 bases at V and 3 bases at J, with 8 bases between the two ends. CDR3 in DNA: TGCGCCAGCAGCAGGGACATCTATAATTCACCCCTCCACTTT. Protein sequence: CASSRDIYNSPLHF.

The chain carries TRBV30 and TRBJ2-3, with 8 bases fitting TRBD2. Germline lookup yields CDR1 GTSNPN and CDR2 SVGIG (reference sequence). V was clipped by 1 base and J by 2 bases; unmatched bases: 8. The CDR3 consists of 16 residues. The CDR3 loop is CAWSGIGRGATDTQYF. In DNA, the CDR3 is TGTGCCTGGAGTGGGATAGGGCGGGGGGCCACAGATACGCAGTATTTT. The full variable domain, its missing parts supplied by reference TRBV30 and TRBJ2-3, is SQTIHQWPATLVQPVGSPLSLECTVEGTSNPNLYWYRQAAGRGLQLLFYSVGIGQISSEVPQNLSASRPQDRQFILSSKKLLLSDSGFYLCAWSGIGRGATDTQYFGPGTRLTVL.

This clone occurred once. The rearrangement links TRBV18 to TRBJ2-7; TRBD1 matches at 7 bases. There are 12 residues in the CDR3. From germline, CDR1 is KGHSH and CDR2 LQKENI. J gave up 7 bases and V 6 bases, and 6 bases lay outside the gene matches. In DNA, the CDR3 is TGTGCCAGCTCCCCGACAGGGTTGGAGCAGTACTTC. Encoded protein: CASSPTGLEQYF.

The chain has TRBV29-1 and TRBJ2-2, with 8 positions matching TRBD1. Germline V gene sequence: CDR1 SQVTM, CDR2 ANQGSEA. The CDR3 is 16 residues long. V gave up 6 bases and J gave up 0 bases; unmatched junction bases: 9. In DNA, the CDR3 is TGCAGCGTAGAGGACAGGGTGTCCGCGAACACCGGGGAGCTGTTTTTT. Its translation is CSVEDRVSANTGELFF.

CDR3 nucleotides: TGTGCCAGCAGCCAAGGACGCCTAGCGGGGACCGGGGAGCTGTTTTTT. This encodes CASSQGRLAGTGELFF. The chain couples TRBV3-1 (or the pseudogene TRBV3-2) to TRBJ2-2; 9 bases map to TRBD2. V shed 1 base and J 5 bases; nucleotides not matched to a gene: 5. Germline CDR1 is LGHDT and CDR2 is YNNKEL (reference sequence). There are 16 residues in the CDR3.

The CDR3 is CASRTSPAGGNTDTQYF. CDR3 coding DNA: TGTGCCAGCAGAACCTCCCCCGCGGGGGGTAACACAGATACGCAGTATTTT. The chain joins TRBV5-6 to TRBJ2-3, with 8 bases aligning to TRBD2. The germline gives CDR1 SGHDT, CDR2 YYEEEE. The length of the CDR3 is 17 residues. With V trimmed by 5 bases and J by 2 bases, 13 bases remained unmatched. The full variable domain, its missing parts supplied by reference TRBV5-6 and TRBJ2-3, is DAGVTQSPTHLIKTRGQQVTLRCSPKSGHDTVSWYQQALGQGPQFIFQYYEEEERQRGNFPDRFSGHQFPNYSSELNVNALLLGDSALYLCASRTSPAGGNTDTQYFGPGTRLTVL.

This clone was counted between two and nine times. This chain links TRBV5-6 with TRBJ1-2, with D tentatively TRBD1 (6 bases). CDR3 length: 16 amino acids. Per germline, CDR1 SGHDT and CDR2 YYEEEE. Between the trimmed V and J ends, which lost 2 bases and 1 base, there was a span of 15 bases. CDR3 protein: CASSLSGTLVNYGYTF. CDR3 nucleotides: TGTGCCAGCAGCTTATCCGGGACACTTGTTAACTATGGCTACACCTTC.

The rearrangement joins TRBV4-1 to TRBJ1-6, with D unresolved. This CDR3 is 15 amino acids long. Germline V CDR1 and CDR2: MGHRA, YSYEKL. Trimming removed 2 bases from V and 7 bases from J, with 12 bases in between. CDR3 loop: CASSQRNSENSPLHF. Written as DNA, the CDR3 is TGCGCCAGCAGCCAAAGGAACAGTGAGAATTCACCCCTCCACTTT.

This clone has more than one count but fewer than ten. The gene calls are TRBV15 and TRBJ1-5, with a weak D call TRBD1 (6 bases). V shed 0 bases and J shed 1 base, with 10 bases lying between them. The V gene's germline CDR1 is LNHNV and CDR2 YYDKDF (reference sequence). The CDR3 extends over 16 amino acids. CDR3 loop: CATSRDLGASNQPQHF. CDR3 DNA sequence: TGTGCCACCAGCAGAGATCTGGGGGCAAGCAATCAGCCCCAGCATTTT.

The chain combines TRBV5-1 with TRBJ2-2; the match to TRBD2 covers 11 bases. The V and J ends lost 3 bases and 4 bases, in that order; junction bases with no gene match: 8. Germline V gene sequence: CDR1 SGHRS, CDR2 YFSETQ. This CDR3 comprises 17 residues. The CDR3 DNA reads as TGCGCCAGCAGCTCCTCGGCTAGCGGGAGGAGCACCGGGGAGCTGTTTTTT. Its protein product is CASSSSASGRSTGELFF.

The rearrangement joins TRBV29-1 to TRBJ2-6; TRBD1 matches 10 bases. Trimming cost V 4 bases and J 3 bases; bases outside gene matches: 3. Germline assignment: CDR1 SQVTM and CDR2 ANQGSEA. This CDR3 region has 15 residues. CDR3 nucleotide sequence: TGCAGCGTTGGGACAGGGGGAGGTGGGGCCAACGTCCTGACTTTC. Its protein product is CSVGTGGGGANVLTF.

The chain uses TRBV18 and TRBJ1-5, with 8 bases identical to TRBD1. The CDR3 has 16 residues. The trim removed 2 bases at V and 4 bases at J, leaving 7 bases unmatched. CDR1 is KGHSH and CDR2 is LQKENI in the germline V gene. CDR3 protein: CASSPNKDRGNQPQHF. The DNA of the CDR3 is TGTGCCAGCTCACCAAATAAAGACAGGGGAAATCAGCCCCAGCATTTT. The full variable domain, with the rest looked up from reference TRBV18 and TRBJ1-5, is NAGVMQNPRHLVRRRGQEARLRCSPMKGHSHVYWYRQLPEEGLKFMVYLQKENIIDESGMPKERFSAEFPKEGPSILRIQQVVRGDSAAYFCASSPNKDRGNQPQHFGDGTRLSIL.

The chain couples TRBV7-8 to TRBJ2-3, with a possible D match to TRBD2 (6 bases). V lost 3 bases to trimming and J lost 2 bases, with 12 bases between them. Per germline, CDR1 SGHVS and CDR2 FQNEAQ. CDR3 length: 15 amino acids. CDR3 amino acids: CASSFSWGDTDTQYF. In DNA form, the CDR3 reads TGTGCCAGCAGCTTTTCGTGGGGGGACACAGATACGCAGTATTTT.

The V and J genes are TRBV30 and TRBJ1-6, with a possible D match to TRBD1 (6 bases). This CDR3 is 16 amino acids long. V was clipped by 5 bases and J by 9 bases, with 23 bases between them. From germline, CDR1 is GTSNPN and CDR2 SVGIG (reference sequence). The CDR3 sequence: CAWELGGGSNGSPLHF. CDR3 coding DNA: TGTGCCTGGGAGTTGGGGGGGGGCTCCAATGGTTCACCCCTCCACTTT.

CDR3 loop: CASSSTGTSPFSEQFF. The DNA for the CDR3 is TGTGCCAGTAGTTCAACCGGGACTAGCCCCTTCTCTGAGCAGTTCTTC. The V call is TRBV19, the J call TRBJ2-1; TRBD2 matches at 9 bases. The germline V gene encodes CDR1 LNHDA and CDR2 SQIVND (reference sequence). CDR3 length equals 16 residues. The J segment lost 9 bases and the V segment lost 5 bases, leaving 14 bases of the junction unmatched. The full variable domain, in which reference TRBV19 and TRBJ2-1 provide the parts outside the CDR3, is DGGITQSPKYLFRKEGQNVTLSCEQNLNHDAMYWYRQDPGQGLRLIYYSQIVNDFQKGDIAEGYSVSREKKESFPLTVTSAQKNPTAFYLCASSSTGTSPFSEQFFGPGTRLTVL.

The V call is TRBV19, the J call TRBJ1-5; D remains ambiguous. Germline V lookup: CDR1 LNHDA, CDR2 SQIVND (reference sequence). V dropped 4 bases and J dropped 6 bases, with 10 bases sitting between them. This CDR3 comprises 13 residues. CDR3 in DNA: TGTGCCAGTAGTACCGGGAGAGGTCAGCCCCAGCATTTT. This sequence encodes CASSTGRGQPQHF.

The rearrangement uses TRBV28 and TRBJ1-1, with 9 bases fitting TRBD1. The J segment lost 3 bases and the V segment lost 7 bases, leaving 6 bases of the junction unmatched. Looked up from germline, CDR1 is MDHEN and CDR2 is SYDVKM. CDR3 size: 14 residues. DNA of the CDR3: TGTGCCAGCAACCTACAGGGGGCGGACACTGAAGCTTTCTTT. It codes for CASNLQGADTEAFF.

The gene calls are TRBV6-5 and TRBJ2-7; 11 bases match TRBD1. This CDR3 has 15 residues. The V segment lost 6 bases and the J segment 0 bases; nucleotides outside the gene matches: 4. Germline V CDR1 and CDR2: MNHEY, SVGAGI. The CDR3 sequence: CASRSGTGGSYEQYF. CDR3 DNA: TGTGCCAGCAGATCCGGGACAGGGGGCTCCTACGAGCAGTACTTC.

For this clone: An end of the junction differs from the germline gene, which may be a read error. The CDR3, as DNA: TGTGCTAGCAGCTCGGACAGCGCAGATACGCAGTATTTT. As protein: CASSSDSADTQYF. This chain links TRBV7-7 with TRBJ2-3; a weak D match, TRBD1 (6 bases). This CDR3 spans 13 amino acids. Germline values: CDR1 SSHAT, CDR2 FNYEAQ (reference sequence).

The chain has TRBV7-2 and TRBJ2-3; D ambiguous. V was trimmed by 2 bases and J by 1 base, leaving 7 bases between them. The CDR3 contains 14 residues. CDR1 is SGHTA, CDR2 FQGNSA, per germline. The CDR3 DNA reads TGTGCCAGCAGCTTAAGTCCAGGCACAGATACGCAGTATTTT. This gives the protein CASSLSPGTDTQYF.